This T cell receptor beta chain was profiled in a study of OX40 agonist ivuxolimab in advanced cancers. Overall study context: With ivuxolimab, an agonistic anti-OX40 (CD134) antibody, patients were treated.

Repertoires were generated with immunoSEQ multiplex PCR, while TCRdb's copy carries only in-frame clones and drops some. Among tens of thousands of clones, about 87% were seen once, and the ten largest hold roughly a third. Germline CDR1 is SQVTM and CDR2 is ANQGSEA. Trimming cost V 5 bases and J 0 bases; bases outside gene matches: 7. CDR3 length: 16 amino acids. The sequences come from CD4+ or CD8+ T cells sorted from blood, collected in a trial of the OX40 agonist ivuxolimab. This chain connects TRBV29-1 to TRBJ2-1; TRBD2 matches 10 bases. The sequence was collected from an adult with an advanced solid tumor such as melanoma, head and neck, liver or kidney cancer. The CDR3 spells CSVLPSGSNSYNEQFF. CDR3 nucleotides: TGCAGCGTTCTGCCTAGCGGGAGTAACTCCTACAATGAGCAGTTCTTC.